This T cell receptor (beta chain) was sequenced in a study of PD-1 blockade in mismatch repair-deficient tumors. Study overall: All were previously treated, progressing patients with over 9 mismatch repair-deficient cancer types. Overall study results and limits: After pembrolizumab, tumor-resident clones rose rapidly, then generally contracted before radiologic responses.

As regards this clone: No antigen is known for it.

Mismatch repair deficiency was confirmed in all patients, by PCR or immunohistochemistry. The TCR-sequenced patients were a few responders to pembrolizumab. TCRdb's table, derived via immunoSEQ multiplex PCR, lists solely in-frame clones and lacks some. Of about 16,000 clones listed, roughly four fifths are singletons. This CDR3 comprises 12 residues. Germline values: CDR1 SGHTA, CDR2 FQGNSA. The trim removed 4 bases at V and 10 bases at J, leaving 4 bases unmatched. Sequencing used PBMCs, obtained 4 weeks after starting pembrolizumab. The clonotype originates from an adult with mismatch repair-deficient cancer. The chain has TRBV7-2 and TRBJ2-4, with 7 positions matching TRBD1. The CDR3 is CASSWGQTIQYF. The CDR3 DNA follows: TGTGCCAGCAGCTGGGGACAGACGATTCAGTACTTC.